The entry below describes one TCR beta chain. Its antigen is currently unknown. Samples were sequenced at Survey level, maximum 500,000 reads. The repertoire was sequenced with immunoSEQ multiplex PCR; TCRdb's copy has only in-frame clones and lacks some. The sample carries tens of thousands of clones, over 80% recorded once. The CDR3 covers 17 residues. V was pared by 5 bases and J by 0 bases, with 17 bases between. In germline, CDR1 is SGHAT, CDR2 FQNNGV. This sample was included in a study of pediatric ulcerative colitis. General study points: A couple of rectal CDR3 clonotypes occurred in all ulcerative colitis patients. Blood-rectal clonal overlap within each person was significantly higher in ulcerative colitis patients than controls. A couple of patients had blood samples with substantially reduced template counts.

Sequencing used blood. The TCR originated in a boy between 10 and 17 years old who was a control in a study of pediatric ulcerative colitis. This rearrangement joins TRBV11-2 to TRBJ1-5; D gene uncertain. The CDR3 sequence: CASSPSPVSYSNQPQHF. The CDR3 DNA sequence: TGTGCCAGCAGCCCCAGCCCGGTAAGCTATAGCAATCAGCCCCAGCATTTT.